The 6 T cell receptor beta chains in this list originate from one sample, sequenced in a study of beta chain features in type 1 diabetes. General study points: When Type 1 diabetes patients were examined, their TCRB CDR3s proved moderately but significantly shorter in all four CD4+ subsets.

Their antigens remain unidentified. Every isolated RNA sample was fully reverse transcribed, so sequencing captured expressed TCRB transcripts. Sequencing used immunoSEQ multiplex PCR; TCRdb keeps in-frame clones, though not all of them. This sample has about 250,000 clones, with under 13% found just once. What was sequenced was naive CD4+ T cells from blood. These receptors came from a man between 25 and 39 years old with type 1 diabetes.

J is TRBJ2-1 and V is TRBV5-4; weak D call: TRBD1 (6 bases). CDR3 size: 13 residues. V gave up 0 bases and J gave up 10 bases, with 11 bases separating them. In germline, CDR1 is SGHNT, CDR2 YYREEE (reference sequence). The CDR3 nucleotides are TGTGCCAGCAGCTTGGACACAGGGTACGAGCAGTTCTTC. It is translated as CASSLDTGYEQFF.

The V and J genes are TRBV4-2 and TRBJ2-7; D not certain. V was pared by 3 bases and J by 5 bases, with 17 bases between. The CDR3 loop spans 15 amino acids. Germline lookup yields CDR1 LGHNA and CDR2 YNFKEQ. The CDR3, as DNA: TGTGCCAGCAGCCACCGACTGGAAGGTATAGACGAGCAGTACTTC. This codes for CASSHRLEGIDEQYF.

The CDR3 DNA reads TGTGCCAGCCAGACAGGGGGCTCCTCCTACGAGCAGTACTTC. Residues: CASQTGGSSYEQYF. V usage is TRBV2 and J usage is TRBJ2-7; 10 bases are shared with TRBD1. Trimming removed 8 bases from V and 0 bases from J; junction bases left unmatched: 4. The CDR3 totals 14 residues. The V gene's germline CDR1 is SNHLY and CDR2 FYNNEI.

The genes are TRBV10-3 and TRBJ2-7, with D perhaps TRBD2 (6 bases). V lost 8 bases and J 6 bases, leaving 11 bases between the germline ends. The CDR3 covers 11 residues. CDR1 is ENHRY and CDR2 is SYGVKD in the germline V gene. The DNA for the CDR3 is TGTGCCATCTCCGGGGGTCTCGAGCAGTACTTC. It translates to CAISGGLEQYF.

This clone has more than one count but fewer than ten. The V call is TRBV4-2, the J call TRBJ2-5; TRBD2 aligns across 11 bases. This CDR3 is built from 18 residues. The germline gives CDR1 LGHNA, CDR2 YNFKEQ. V lost 3 bases and J lost 2; bases outside the gene matches: 11. This CDR3 is CASSHTMLAGGRQETQYF. CDR3 DNA: TGTGCCAGCAGCCACACCATGTTAGCGGGGGGGCGTCAAGAGACCCAGTACTTC.

The V call is TRBV7-9, the J call TRBJ2-7; D is unresolved. V gave up 4 bases and J gave up 3 bases, with 4 bases separating them. Germline values: CDR1 SEHNR, CDR2 FQNEAQ (reference sequence). The CDR3 is 11 residues long. In DNA form, the CDR3 reads TGTGCCAGCAGCTCCCTCTACGAGCAGTACTTC. It codes for CASSSLYEQYF.